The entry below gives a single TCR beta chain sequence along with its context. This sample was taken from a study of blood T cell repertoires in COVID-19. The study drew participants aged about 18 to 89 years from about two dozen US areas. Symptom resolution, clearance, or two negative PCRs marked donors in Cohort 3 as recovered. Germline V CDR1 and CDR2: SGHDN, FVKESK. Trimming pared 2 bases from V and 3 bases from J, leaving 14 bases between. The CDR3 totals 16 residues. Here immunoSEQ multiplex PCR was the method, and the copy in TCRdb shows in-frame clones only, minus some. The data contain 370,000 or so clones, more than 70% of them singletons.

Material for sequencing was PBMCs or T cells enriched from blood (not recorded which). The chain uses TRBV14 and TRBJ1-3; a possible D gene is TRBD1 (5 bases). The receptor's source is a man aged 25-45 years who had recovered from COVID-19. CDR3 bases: TGTGCCAGCAGCCAATACTCAGGGTGGTATGGAAACACCATATATTTT. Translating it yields CASSQYSGWYGNTIYF.